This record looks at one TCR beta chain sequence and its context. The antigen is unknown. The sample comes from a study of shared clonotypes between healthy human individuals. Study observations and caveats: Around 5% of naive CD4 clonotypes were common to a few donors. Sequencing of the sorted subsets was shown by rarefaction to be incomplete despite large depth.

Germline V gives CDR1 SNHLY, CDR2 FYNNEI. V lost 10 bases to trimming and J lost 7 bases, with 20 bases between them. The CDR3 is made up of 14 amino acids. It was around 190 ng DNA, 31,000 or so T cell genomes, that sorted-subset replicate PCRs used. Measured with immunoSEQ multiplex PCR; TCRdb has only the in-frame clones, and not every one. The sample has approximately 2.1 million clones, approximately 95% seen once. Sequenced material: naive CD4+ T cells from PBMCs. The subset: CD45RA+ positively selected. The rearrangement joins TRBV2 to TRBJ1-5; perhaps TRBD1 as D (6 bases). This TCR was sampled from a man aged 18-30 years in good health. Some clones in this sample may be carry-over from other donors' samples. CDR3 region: CATSKGQREQPQHF. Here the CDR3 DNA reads TGTGCCACCTCGAAAGGACAGAGGGAACAGCCCCAGCATTTT. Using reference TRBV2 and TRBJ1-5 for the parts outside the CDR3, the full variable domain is EPEVTQTPSHQVTQMGQEVILRCVPISNHLYFYWYRQILGQKVEFLVSFYNNEISEKSEIFDDQFSVERPDGSNFTLKIRSTKLEDSAMYFCATSKGQREQPQHFGDGTRLSIL.